The clone carrying this T cell receptor (beta chain) was counted a single time. Germline V gene lookup returns CDR1 SGDLS and CDR2 YYNGEE. The CDR3 extends over 15 amino acids. V was pared by 0 bases and J by 6 bases, with 3 bases of the junction left unmatched. Only Caucasian adults living in Nashville, Tennessee served as donors. Each cell subset's genomic DNA was divided evenly among several immunoSEQ plates. Data came from immunoSEQ multiplex PCR; TCRdb stores just in-frame clones and leaves some out. The data hold hundreds of thousands of clones, with over 60% observed a single time. The sample belongs to a study of shared clonotypes between healthy human individuals.

Sequencing was performed on PBMCs. The genes are TRBV9 and TRBJ1-5; 10 nucleotides match TRBD1. The TCR originated in a woman aged 40 to 55 in good health. Some clones in this sample may be carry-over from other donors' samples. Written as DNA, the CDR3 is TGTGCCAGCAGCGTAGGACAGGGGGCTGGTCAGCCCCAGCATTTT. Its protein is CASSVGQGAGQPQHF.